Below, 7 T cell receptor beta chains from the same sample are listed, as sequenced in a study of CD8 T cells in ankylosing spondylitis. TCRdb called the 5' RACE reads again in MiXCR, with one record for every CDR3 protein. Here the sample spans some 150,000 distinct CDR3 sequences, under 55% being singletons. Material: synovial fluid, either unsorted or a sorted T cell fraction (not recorded which). The receptors stem from a male donor with ankylosing spondylitis.

V usage is TRBV11-1 and J usage is TRBJ2-3; 11 bases agree with TRBD2. The J segment lost 2 bases and the V segment lost 7 bases, leaving 20 bases of the junction unmatched. CDR3 length equals 20 residues. Per the germline V gene, CDR1 is SGHAT and CDR2 is FQDESV (reference sequence). This chain's CDR3 is CASITFQSAGTSGYTDTQYF. Here the CDR3 DNA reads TGTGCCAGCATCACTTTCCAGTCCGCCGGGACTAGCGGCTACACAGATACGCAGTATTTT.

In its sample, this clonotype was seen a few times. This chain uses TRBV7-9 with TRBJ1-4, with D unclear. Germline CDR1 SEHNR, CDR2 FQNEAQ (reference sequence). The CDR3 covers 17 residues. Trimming cost V 3 bases and J 0 bases, with 14 bases left between them. DNA for the CDR3: TGTGCCAGCAGCTTCGGGATGATCTGGGCAACTAATGAAAAACTGTTTTTT. Protein: CASSFGMIWATNEKLFF. The whole variable domain, remainder taken from reference TRBV7-9 and TRBJ1-4, is DTGVSQNPRHKITKRGQNVTFRCDPISEHNRLYWYRQTLGQGPEFLTYFQNEAQLEKSRLLSDRFSAERPKGSFSTLEIQRTEQGDSAMYLCASSFGMIWATNEKLFFGSGTQLSVL.

This clonotype showed up many times. The chain has TRBV5-1 and TRBJ2-1, with 8 bases matching TRBD1. The CDR3 covers 16 residues. Trimming cost V 2 bases and J 1 base; bases outside gene matches: 5. Germline V CDR1 and CDR2: SGHRS, YFSETQ. The CDR3 protein is CASSLSWTGSYNEQFF. For the CDR3, the DNA is TGCGCCAGCAGCTTAAGTTGGACAGGGTCCTACAATGAGCAGTTCTTC.

This chain connects TRBV25-1 to TRBJ2-7; D is unresolved. The V and J ends lost 2 bases and 3 bases respectively, with 5 bases between them. The CDR3 length is 12 residues. Germline assignment: CDR1 MGHDK and CDR2 SYGVNS. CDR3 region: CASSEVGYEQYF. The CDR3 nucleotides read TGTGCCAGCAGTGAAGTAGGCTACGAGCAGTACTTC.

This chain connects TRBV7-2 to TRBJ1-4; D gene uncertain. Looked up from germline, CDR1 is SGHTA and CDR2 is FQGNSA. Trimming removed 5 bases at V and 6 bases at J, with 16 bases between. The CDR3 is 15 residues long. CDR3 DNA: TGTGCCAGCAGCACGATCGGGCCGTGGGATGAAAAACTGTTTTTT. Translating it yields CASSTIGPWDEKLFF.

The chain recombines TRBV13 with TRBJ1-1, with 8 bases that match TRBD1. V dropped 3 bases and J dropped 6; count of bases not matched to a gene: 9. Per germline, CDR1 PRHDT and CDR2 FYEKMQ (reference sequence). The CDR3 contains 15 residues. The CDR3 DNA is TGTGCCAGCAGCTTCCCACAGGGGGATGTCCCTGAAGCTTTCTTT. Encoded protein: CASSFPQGDVPEAFF.

As concerns this clonotype: Germline and junction disagree at one end, which may indicate a read error. DNA for the CDR3: TGTGCCAGCAGTTTGGGGGGAGGGGGCCGATCCAATGAGCAGTTCTTC. Its translation is CASSLGGGGRSNEQFF. The J gene is TRBJ2-1, the V gene TRBV5-5, with D possibly being TRBD1 or TRBD2 (7 bases each). From germline, CDR1 is SGHKS and CDR2 YYEKEE (reference sequence). CDR3 length: 16 amino acids.